The T cell receptor (beta chain) described here comes from a study of T cells after yellow fever vaccination. The CDR3 runs 11 residues. V lost 10 bases, J lost 3 bases, and 9 bases lay in between. Germline loops: CDR1 MNHEY, CDR2 SVGEGT. Points on this clonotype: Its antigen is not known.

Study results and limitations: Contaminating bulk clonotypes could be abundant in FACS-sorted repertoires. Most primary-vaccination clones reappeared after the booster (about 97% CD4, roughly 88% CD8). Among all clonotypes, a small share was observed in both CD4 and CD8 compartments.

UMIs and a universal primer site were added when TCR cDNA was made by 5'RACE template switching. TCRdb processed the 5' RACE reads anew with MiXCR; each CDR3 protein has one entry. The table records 250,000 to 400,000 distinct CDR3 sequences, roughly 4% of them present only once. The clonotype was recovered from a man younger than 35 who received the YFV17D yellow fever vaccine. This chain links TRBV6-2 or TRBV6-3 with TRBJ1-2; no clear D. The specimen was PBMCs, collected 5 days after the yellow fever booster vaccination. The CDR3 DNA is TGTGCCATCTCGTGGGACTATGGCTACACCTTC. Translating gives CAISWDYGYTF.